These 11 T cell receptor beta chains originate from one sample sequenced in a study of T-cell reconstitution after alpha-beta-depleted transplantation in children. Unique molecular identifiers featured in how the TCRbeta library was prepared. In TCRdb, the PCR reads were re-called with MiXCR into one record per CDR3 protein. The sample carries about 440,000 distinct CDR3 sequences, 43% recorded once. This specimen was PBMCs, taken before TCRalphabeta/CD19-depleted stem cell transplant. These receptors all stem from a girl aged 2-15 years with aplastic anemia, due to receive a stem cell transplant.

This clonotype appeared many times. The genes are TRBV5-1 and TRBJ2-2; D gene unclear. Germline values: CDR1 SGHRS, CDR2 YFSETQ. The CDR3 loop spans 15 amino acids. V was trimmed by 3 bases and J by 0 bases, leaving 9 bases between them. CDR3 in DNA: TGCGCCAGCAGCTCCGATCTAGCGAACACCGGGGAGCTGTTTTTT. It specifies CASSSDLANTGELFF.

This clonotype has a handful of counts. V gene TRBV12-3 or TRBV12-4 combines with J gene TRBJ2-3, with D perhaps given as TRBD1 or TRBD2 (5 bases each). This CDR3 is built from 16 residues. The ends were cut back, 6 bases at V and 0 bases at J, with 16 bases in the middle. The CDR3 sequence is CASSLRGAASTDTQYF. In DNA, the CDR3 is TGTGCCAGCAGCTTGAGAGGGGCGGCTAGCACAGATACGCAGTATTTT.

A word on this clonotype: The germline gene is not matched at one end of the junction; a read error may be the cause. V gene TRBV7-9 combines with J gene TRBJ2-3, with D perhaps matching TRBD2 (5 bases). The length of the CDR3 is 16 residues. Germline CDR1 and CDR2: SEHNR and FQNEAQ (reference sequence). The CDR3 reads CSSSLRSSGLTDTQYF. The DNA for the CDR3 is TGTTCCAGCAGCTTAAGGTCCAGCGGTCTGACAGATACGCAGTATTTT. Variable domain in full (rest from reference TRBV7-9 and TRBJ2-3): DTGVSQNPRHKITKRGQNVTFRCDPISEHNRLYWYRQTLGQGPEFLTYFQNEAQLEKSRLLSDRFSAERPKGSFSTLEIQRTEQGDSAMYLCSSSLRSSGLTDTQYFGPGTRLTVL.

This clonotype was observed at least ten times. The chain joins TRBV7-9 to TRBJ1-2; possibly TRBD1 for D (5 bases). This CDR3 has 13 residues. V was cut by 6 bases and J by 6 bases, with 14 bases left in between. Germline V gene sequence: CDR1 SEHNR, CDR2 FQNEAQ (reference sequence). The CDR3: CASRGGVSDGYTF. The CDR3 bases are TGTGCCAGCAGGGGAGGGGTATCTGATGGCTACACCTTC.

The sample holds a few counts of this clonotype. This chain uses TRBV20-1 with TRBJ1-4, with 7 nucleotides matching TRBD1. The CDR3 is made up of 16 amino acids. The trim removed 1 base at V and 1 base at J, leaving 6 bases unmatched. The V gene's germline CDR1 is DFQATT and CDR2 SNEGSKA (reference sequence). Here the CDR3 reads CSARVGGGVTNEKLFF. CDR3 in DNA: TGCAGTGCTAGAGTCGGAGGGGGCGTAACTAATGAAAAACTGTTTTTT.

The rearrangement links TRBV5-1 to TRBJ2-7; 7 nucleotides match TRBD2. From germline, CDR1 is SGHRS and CDR2 YFSETQ. The CDR3 runs 14 residues. Trimming removed 5 bases from V and 3 bases from J; junction bases left unmatched: 8. The CDR3 loop reads CASRLSGIVYEQYF. Here the CDR3 DNA reads TGCGCCAGCAGGCTCAGCGGGATTGTCTACGAGCAGTACTTC.

The genes are TRBV20-1 and TRBJ2-7, with 11 nucleotides matching TRBD2. Trimming took 6 bases from V and 4 from J; bases not matched to a gene: 5. CDR3 length: 13 residues. CDR1 is DFQATT, CDR2 SNEGSKA, per germline (reference sequence). CDR3 in amino acids: CSALRTSGYEQYF. In DNA, the CDR3 is TGCAGTGCCCTAAGGACTAGCGGGTACGAGCAGTACTTC.

As to this clonotype: At one end, the junction sequence differs from germline, possibly due to a read error. The chain employs TRBV7-2 and TRBJ1-1; D uncertain. This CDR3 region has 14 residues. CDR1 SGHTA and CDR2 FQGNSA come from the germline V gene. The CDR3 nucleotides are TGTGCCAGCAGTCAGGAGAACATGAACACTGAAGCTGTCTTT. Its translation: CASSQENMNTEAVF.

This clonotype showed up many times. The chain employs TRBV29-1 and TRBJ2-1; 13 bases line up with TRBD2. This CDR3 has 16 amino acids. J was trimmed by 6 bases and V by 7 bases; bases with no gene match: 12. The germline V gene encodes CDR1 SQVTM and CDR2 ANQGSEA. The CDR3 region has the DNA TGCAGCGCCGGGACTAGCGGGACCTATAGGGTCAATGAGCAGTTCTTC. Protein sequence: CSAGTSGTYRVNEQFF.

This chain uses TRBV20-1 with TRBJ2-3; perhaps TRBD1 as D (5 bases). Germline V CDR1 and CDR2: DFQATT, SNEGSKA (reference sequence). This CDR3 has 17 residues. V dropped 0 bases and J dropped 1 base, with 17 bases sitting between them. CDR3: CSARDQWSRVGTDTQYF. CDR3 DNA sequence: TGCAGTGCTAGAGATCAATGGTCCAGGGTGGGCACAGATACGCAGTATTTT.

The J gene is TRBJ2-5, the V gene TRBV12-3 or TRBV12-4; tentatively, D is TRBD1 (6 bases). The CDR3 extends over 13 amino acids. Trimming took 4 bases from V and 4 from J, leaving 10 bases between them. The CDR3 DNA is TGTGCCAGCAGTTACACAGGGTCAGAGACCCAGTACTTC. Translated, it gives CASSYTGSETQYF.